This TCR beta chain was captured by sequencing in a study of regulatory dendritic cells for organ transplantation. Study results and limitations: Memory CD8+ clonal expansion seemed more limited with regulatory than mature dendritic cells. Considerable individual heterogeneity was seen in alloreactive memory CD8+ T cells. Naive CD4+ and CD8+ repertoires were highly diverse; memory CD8+ was most oligoclonal.

In regard to this clone: Its matching antigen is unknown.

Using immunoSEQ multiplex PCR, the repertoire was profiled, and TCRdb retains in-frame clones only, with some absent. The table records tens of thousands of clones, more than 65% of them present only once. V gave up 4 bases and J gave up 14 bases, with 16 bases separating them. The CDR3 spans 12 residues. Germline loops: CDR1 SGHRS, CDR2 YFSETQ. Naive CD45RA+ and memory CD45RO+ CD4+ or CD8+ T cells were FACS-sorted. The specimen sequenced was naive CD8+ T cells from blood. Subset described: CD45RA+ naive T cells. The clonotype was recovered from a human donor in good health. This chain connects TRBV5-1 to TRBJ2-4, with a tentative D call TRBD1 (5 bases). The chain's CDR3 is CASSPKGQDKYF. CDR3 nucleotide sequence: TGCGCCAGCAGCCCGAAAGGGCAGGACAAGTACTTC.